This T cell receptor (beta chain) appears in the sequencing data of a study of T cells of healthy individuals. The CDR3 runs 14 residues. The V end lost 2 bases, the J end lost 3 bases, and 10 bases lay between the germline ends. Germline values: CDR1 SNHLY, CDR2 FYNNEI. TCRdb re-called the 5' RACE reads through MiXCR, storing one row per CDR3 protein. The data hold 45,000 to 60,000 distinct CDR3 sequences, with roughly 14% observed a single time. This clonotype was observed a few times. This clonotype was sampled from a human donor in good health. V and J are TRBV2 and TRBJ2-5; weak D call: TRBD1 (5 bases). The CDR3 spells CASSELGREETQYF. CDR3 coding DNA: TGTGCCAGCAGTGAATTGGGCAGGGAAGAGACCCAGTACTTC.